These T cell receptor beta chains were read from a single sample in a study of regulatory T cells in long-lasting Graves disease. TCRdb re-called the multiplex PCR reads through MiXCR, storing one row per CDR3 protein. This sample has under 350,000 distinct CDR3 sequences; 20% to 25% occur once, and the top ten carry roughly three fifths. The source was peripheral blood mononuclear cells (PBMCs), collected when the disease was refractory, from a patient treated with antithyroid drugs. The receptors shown here come from a female donor with Graves disease. CDR3s include the opening cysteine and the closing phenylalanine or tryptophan. The D gene is left open where the match is weak. Only some rows state a clone size, as once, few, many or a class for expanded clones.

V gene: TRBV28; clone size: many; J gene: TRBJ1-5; D gene: .; CDR3 protein: CASSLFAVNQPQHF; CDR3 DNA: TGTGCCAGCAGTTTATTTGCAGTCAATCAGCCCCAGCATTTT
V gene: TRBV20-1; clone size: many; J gene: TRBJ2-7; D gene: TRBD2; CDR3 protein: CSATGTSGYEQYF; CDR3 DNA: TGCAGTGCTACCGGGACTAGCGGCTACGAGCAGTACTTC
V gene: TRBV12-3/TRBV12-4; clone size: few; J gene: TRBJ1-1; D gene: .; CDR3 protein: CASSLDQGGTEAFF; CDR3 DNA: TGTGCCAGCAGTTTAGACCAGGGTGGCACTGAAGCTTTCTTT
V gene: TRBV4-3; clone size: .; J gene: TRBJ2-7; D gene: .; CDR3 protein: CASSQDRLVGESSYEQYF; CDR3 DNA: TGCGCCAGCAGCCAAGATCGTTTGGTAGGGGAAAGCTCCTACGAGCAGTACTTC
V gene: TRBV4-1; clone size: .; J gene: TRBJ2-7; D gene: .; CDR3 protein: CASSHGESSYEQYF; CDR3 DNA: TGCGCCAGCAGCCATGGAGAGAGCTCCTACGAGCAGTACTTC
V gene: TRBV2; clone size: many; J gene: TRBJ2-7; D gene: .; CDR3 protein: CASSEGTGLTYEQYF; CDR3 DNA: TGTGCCAGCAGTGAAGGAACAGGGCTGACCTACGAGCAGTACTTC
V gene: TRBV30; clone size: .; J gene: TRBJ2-7; D gene: .; CDR3 protein: CAWSGQISYGQYF; CDR3 DNA: TGTGCCTGGAGTGGACAAATCTCCTACGGGCAGTACTTC
V gene: TRBV15; clone size: .; J gene: TRBJ2-7; D gene: TRBD2; CDR3 protein: CATSRDRARTSGGTYEQYF; CDR3 DNA: TGTGCCACCAGCAGAGATCGGGCGAGAACTAGCGGGGGGACCTACGAGCAGTACTTC
V gene: TRBV5-1; clone size: few; J gene: TRBJ1-1; D gene: .; CDR3 protein: CASSLTGRGDTEAFF; CDR3 DNA: TGCGCCAGCAGCTTGACAGGGAGAGGAGACACTGAAGCTTTCTTT
V gene: TRBV11-2; clone size: .; J gene: TRBJ2-1; D gene: TRBD2; CDR3 protein: CASSLGAGGFDEQFF; CDR3 DNA: TGTGCCAGCAGCTTAGGGGCGGGAGGGTTTGATGAGCAGTTCTTC
V gene: TRBV9; clone size: .; J gene: TRBJ2-2; D gene: TRBD2; CDR3 protein: CASSVETSGSIGELFF; CDR3 DNA: TGTGCCAGCAGCGTAGAGACTAGCGGGAGTATCGGGGAGCTGTTTTTT
V gene: TRBV6-1; clone size: many; J gene: TRBJ2-7; D gene: .; CDR3 protein: CASSEGLPGLKSNEQYF; CDR3 DNA: TGTGCCAGCAGTGAAGGCCTACCGGGACTCAAGTCGAACGAGCAGTACTTC
V gene: TRBV6-2/TRBV6-3; clone size: .; J gene: TRBJ2-7; D gene: .; CDR3 protein: CASSYLSSSGRYEQYF; CDR3 DNA: TGTGCCAGCAGTTACTTGAGCTCCAGCGGGCGCTACGAGCAGTACTTC
V gene: TRBV12-3/TRBV12-4; clone size: few; J gene: TRBJ1-3; D gene: .; CDR3 protein: CASSLDRSSSGNTIYF; CDR3 DNA: TGTGCCAGCAGTTTAGATCGATCGAGCTCTGGAAACACCATATATTTT
V gene: TRBV4-1; clone size: .; J gene: TRBJ1-2; D gene: .; CDR3 protein: CASSQDPGNYGYTF; CDR3 DNA: TGCGCCAGCAGCCAAGATCCCGGGAACTATGGCTACACCTTC
V gene: TRBV18; clone size: many; J gene: TRBJ2-2; D gene: .; CDR3 protein: CASSPRDTGELFF; CDR3 DNA: TGTGCCAGCTCACCGCGGGACACCGGGGAGCTGTTTTTT
V gene: TRBV10-3; clone size: many; J gene: TRBJ2-7; D gene: TRBD2; CDR3 protein: CAIKPGLASYEQYF; CDR3 DNA: TGTGCCATCAAGCCGGGACTAGCGTCTTACGAGCAGTACTTC
V gene: TRBV7-2; clone size: .; J gene: TRBJ2-7; D gene: TRBD2; CDR3 protein: CASSHAAGGQLYEQYF; CDR3 DNA: TGTGCCAGCAGTCATGCGGCGGGGGGGCAACTCTACGAGCAGTACTTC